The entry below gives a single T cell receptor beta chain sequence along with its context. Antigen unknown. This entry comes from a study of blood T cells in healthy people across ages. Study-level points and caveats: Higher naive T cell percentage went strongly together with higher TCR beta diversity. It was the long-lived donors that had more naive CD4+ cells and higher diversity than aged donors. The recorded TCR beta diversity per million T cells decreased in a roughly linear manner with age.

The V end was cut by 2 bases, the J end by 3 bases, with 14 bases between. The CDR3 loop spans 15 amino acids. The germline V gene has CDR1 DFQATT and CDR2 SNEGSKA (reference sequence). Then a second PCR, running about 6 to 12 cycles, was carried out with a sample-barcoded 5' primer and a J-beta primer mix. One entry per CDR3 protein, called by TCRdb with MiXCR from the 5' RACE reads. The data show 1.8 million or so distinct CDR3 sequences, with approximately 39% seen just once and 20% to 25% held by the top ten. The TCR originated in a human donor in good health. The V call is TRBV20-1, the J call TRBJ1-5; D possibly corresponds to TRBD1 (5 bases). Material: blood. Here the CDR3 reads CSARRVGGNNQPQHF. The CDR3, as DNA: TGCAGTGCTAGAAGGGTTGGGGGTAACAATCAGCCCCAGCATTTT.